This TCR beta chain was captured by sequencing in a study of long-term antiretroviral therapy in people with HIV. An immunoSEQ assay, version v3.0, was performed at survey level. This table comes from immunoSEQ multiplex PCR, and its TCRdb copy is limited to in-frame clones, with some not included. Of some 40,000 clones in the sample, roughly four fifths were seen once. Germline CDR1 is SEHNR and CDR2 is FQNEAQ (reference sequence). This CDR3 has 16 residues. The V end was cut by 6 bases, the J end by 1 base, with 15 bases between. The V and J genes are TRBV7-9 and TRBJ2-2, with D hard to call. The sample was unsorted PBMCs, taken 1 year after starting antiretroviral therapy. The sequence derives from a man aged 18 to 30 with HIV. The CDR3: CASSNPARQNTGELFF. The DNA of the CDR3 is TGTGCCAGCAGTAACCCGGCCCGTCAGAACACCGGGGAGCTGTTTTTT.